These 29 T cell receptor beta chains were sequenced from one sample in a study of cytomegalovirus exposure and HLA in healthy donors. 13 Jbeta primers and 60 Vbeta primers were used for the PCR. Profiling relied on immunoSEQ multiplex PCR, and the TCRdb table lists in-frame clones only, not all of them. The sample includes approximately 150,000 clones, more than 65% of them seen just once. Sequenced sample: PBMCs. These TCRs come from a man aged 25 to 40 in good health and CMV-seropositive.

V gene TRBV5-1 combines with J gene TRBJ1-3; weak D call: TRBD1 (5 bases). From germline, CDR1 is SGHRS and CDR2 YFSETQ. Between the trimmed V and J ends, which lost 1 base and 10 bases, there was a span of 15 bases. The CDR3 consists of 14 residues. The CDR3: CASSLSGELNTIYF. The CDR3 DNA sequence: TGCGCCAGCAGCTTGTCGGGGGAGTTAAATACCATATATTTT. Supplemented by reference TRBV5-1 and TRBJ1-3, the full variable domain reads KAGVTQTPRYLIKTRGQQVTLSCSPISGHRSVSWYQQTPGQGLQFLFEYFSETQRNKGNFPGRFSGRQFSNSRSEMNVSTLELGDSALYLCASSLSGELNTIYFGEGSWLTVV.

J is TRBJ2-7 and V is TRBV5-1; 12 bases fit TRBD2. The CDR3 has 16 residues. Germline V CDR1 and CDR2: SGHRS, YFSETQ. Trimming removed 4 bases from V and 5 bases from J; junction bases left unmatched: 10. The CDR3 coding sequence is TGCGCCAGCAGCCGTCTTACTAGCGGGAGGTACCACGAGCAGTACTTC. This codes for CASSRLTSGRYHEQYF. The full variable domain, in which reference TRBV5-1 and TRBJ2-7 provide the parts outside the CDR3, is KAGVTQTPRYLIKTRGQQVTLSCSPISGHRSVSWYQQTPGQGLQFLFEYFSETQRNKGNFPGRFSGRQFSNSRSEMNVSTLELGDSALYLCASSRLTSGRYHEQYFGPGTRLTVT.

The chain uses TRBV5-1 and TRBJ2-1; 9 bases are shared with TRBD1. CDR1 and CDR2 (germline): SGHRS, YFSETQ. The CDR3 is made up of 14 amino acids. After removal of 4 bases from V and 6 bases from J, the junction contained 5 bases not matched to a gene. CDR3 nucleotide sequence: TGCGCCAGCAGCCCCGGGACAGGGACCAATGAGCAGTTCTTC. Amino acid sequence: CASSPGTGTNEQFF.

Only a few counts were recorded for this clone. The CDR3 DNA follows: TGCGCCAGCAGCCGCCTAAGCGGGCGGCCCAATGAAAAACTGTTTTTT. Protein product: CASSRLSGRPNEKLFF. This chain links TRBV4-3 with TRBJ1-4; no reliable D call. The V gene's germline CDR1 is LGHNA and CDR2 YSLEER. Trimming cost V 4 bases and J 5 bases, with 17 bases left between them. The CDR3 is made up of 16 amino acids.

The gene calls are TRBV21-1 and TRBJ1-2. TRBV21-1 represents a pseudogene. The CDR3 loop spans 13 amino acids. DNA for the CDR3: TGTGCCAGCAGCAAAGCCGTCCGGTTTTGCTACACCTTC. It translates to CASSKAVRFCYTF.

Remarks on this clone: This sample includes further DNA sequences coding for the same CDR3. The chain carries TRBV2 and TRBJ2-3; 9 nucleotides line up with TRBD2. The CDR3 is 15 residues long. Trimming at V came to 6 bases and at J to 3 bases, leaving 7 bases not matched to a gene. The germline V gene has CDR1 SNHLY and CDR2 FYNNEI. CDR3 sequence: CASRVAGVRTDTQYF. The CDR3 nucleotides read TGTGCCAGCAGGGTAGCGGGAGTGAGAACAGATACGCAGTATTTT.

V usage is TRBV5-1 and J usage is TRBJ2-3; D is undetermined. CDR3 size: 15 residues. Germline lookup yields CDR1 SGHRS and CDR2 YFSETQ. The V and J ends lost 4 bases and 0 bases respectively, with 12 bases between them. The CDR3 region has the DNA TGCGCCAGCAGCCTTCAAGACACTAGCACAGATACGCAGTATTTT. It is translated as CASSLQDTSTDTQYF.

On this clone itself: At one boundary the junction diverges from the germline segment, which might be a read error. Other nucleotide sequences from this sample produce the same CDR3. The chain employs TRBV7-9 and TRBJ1-1; tentative D call: TRBD1 (5 bases). Germline V lookup: CDR1 SEHNR, CDR2 FQNEAQ (reference sequence). CDR3 size: 16 residues. CDR3: CASSLSQGWADTEAFF. The CDR3 DNA follows: TGTGCCAGCAGCTTATCGCAGGGATGGGCAGACACTGAAGCCTTCTTT.

J is TRBJ1-2 and V is TRBV5-6, with no clear D. The V end was cut by 4 bases, the J end by 8 bases, with 15 bases between. The CDR3 contains 13 residues. CDR1 and CDR2 from the germline V gene are SGHDT and YYEEEE. The chain's CDR3 is CASSRGSARGYTF. Here the CDR3 DNA reads TGTGCCAGCAGCCGCGGATCGGCCCGAGGCTACACCTTC.

The rearrangement links TRBV9 to TRBJ1-6; D may be TRBD1 (5 bases). Trimming took 0 bases from V and 7 from J, leaving 5 bases between them. This CDR3 spans 13 amino acids. From germline, CDR1 is SGDLS and CDR2 YYNGEE. The CDR3 is CASSVEGNSPLHF. CDR3 nucleotide sequence: TGTGCCAGCAGCGTAGAGGGGAATTCACCCCTCCACTTT.

The chain uses TRBV19 and TRBJ2-7; perhaps TRBD1 as D (6 bases). Deletions cut 3 bases from V and 3 bases from J, with 12 bases between. This CDR3 contains 14 residues. Germline V lookup: CDR1 LNHDA, CDR2 SQIVND (reference sequence). CDR3 sequence reads: CASSMGRGLYEQYF. The CDR3 nucleotides are TGTGCCAGTAGTATGGGCAGGGGTCTCTACGAGCAGTACTTC.

The V gene is TRBV4-1, the J gene TRBJ2-5; 8 nucleotides match TRBD1. Germline CDR1 is MGHRA and CDR2 is YSYEKL. The CDR3 loop spans 15 amino acids. V was pared by 8 bases and J by 3 bases, with 11 bases of the junction left unmatched. The CDR3 nucleotides are TGCGCCAGCCGACAGGGGTTGGGGAACAAAGAGACCCAGTACTTC. Translation: CASRQGLGNKETQYF.

The chain employs TRBV27 and TRBJ1-5; possible D gene TRBD1, 6 bases. This CDR3 region has 12 residues. Germline V gene data show CDR1 as MNHEY and CDR2 as SMNVEV (reference sequence). The V and J ends lost 3 bases and 7 bases respectively, with 7 bases between them. CDR3 residues: CASSFGGQPQHF. The CDR3 DNA is TGTGCCAGCAGTTTTGGGGGCCAGCCCCAGCATTTT.

V usage is TRBV4-2 and J usage is TRBJ2-1; 8 bases align to TRBD2. CDR1 is LGHNA and CDR2 is YNFKEQ in the germline V gene. Losses at the gene ends were 0 bases for V and 0 bases for J; bases not matched to a gene: 10. This CDR3 comprises 19 residues. In DNA form, the CDR3 reads TGTGCCAGCAGCCAAGATTCACTAGCGGAGGAGAGCTCCTACAATGAGCAGTTCTTC. Its protein is CASSQDSLAEESSYNEQFF.

This chain connects TRBV7-2 to TRBJ2-3; 7 positions match TRBD1. The junction had 5 bases not matched to a gene; V was cut back by 5 bases and J by 0 bases. CDR1 is SGHTA and CDR2 is FQGNSA in the germline V gene. The CDR3 runs 15 residues. Written as DNA, the CDR3 is TGTGCCAGCAGCCGCCGGGACAGAAGCACAGATACGCAGTATTTT. Protein sequence: CASSRRDRSTDTQYF.

This clone has only a few counts. The rearrangement links TRBV5-1 to TRBJ2-1; 8 bases match TRBD2. Germline V gene sequence: CDR1 SGHRS, CDR2 YFSETQ. The J segment lost 6 bases and the V segment lost 4 bases, leaving 12 bases of the junction unmatched. The CDR3 runs to 16 residues. In DNA, the CDR3 is TGCGCCAGCAGCAACGCGGGGGGCTCTTGGGGCAATGAGCAGTTCTTC. Protein: CASSNAGGSWGNEQFF.

This chain connects TRBV11-2 to TRBJ1-3; 7 bases are a match to TRBD1. The CDR3 is 17 amino acids. Per the germline V gene, CDR1 is SGHAT and CDR2 is FQNNGV. V shed 1 base and J 4 bases; nucleotides not matched to a gene: 10. The CDR3 DNA reads as TGTGCCAGCAGCTTAGGCTCCGGGACAGTTGCCGGAAACACCATATATTTT. Its translation is CASSLGSGTVAGNTIYF.

The V call is TRBV7-9, the J call TRBJ2-7; 7 nucleotides match TRBD1. Germline trimming cut 7 bases from V and 1 base from J; bases unmatched to any gene: 7. This CDR3 comprises 14 residues. Per germline, CDR1 SEHNR and CDR2 FQNEAQ (reference sequence). The DNA of the CDR3 is TGTGCCAGCACAGACAGGGCGAATTCCTACGAGCAGTACTTC. Translated, it gives CASTDRANSYEQYF. Full variable domain (missing parts from reference TRBV7-9 and TRBJ2-7): DTGVSQNPRHKITKRGQNVTFRCDPISEHNRLYWYRQTLGQGPEFLTYFQNEAQLEKSRLLSDRFSAERPKGSFSTLEIQRTEQGDSAMYLCASTDRANSYEQYFGPGTRLTVT.

V gene TRBV28 combines with J gene TRBJ2-7; 12 bases line up with TRBD1. There are 15 residues in the CDR3. The germline V gene has CDR1 MDHEN and CDR2 SYDVKM. Trimming took 0 bases from V and 7 from J; bases not matched to a gene: 4. This chain's CDR3 is CASSLWGQGALEQYF. DNA of the CDR3: TGTGCCAGCAGTTTATGGGGACAGGGGGCGCTTGAGCAGTACTTC.

Remarks on this clone: The sample holds other DNA sequences that translate to the same CDR3. This chain links TRBV5-1 with TRBJ1-5; a possible D gene is TRBD1 (6 bases). The CDR3 is 15 residues long. Germline CDR1 reads SGHRS; CDR2 reads YFSETQ. V was pared by 0 bases and J by 4 bases, with 11 bases between. DNA for the CDR3: TGCGCCAGCAGCTTGGACGGACAGTGGAATCAGCCCCAGCATTTT. This codes for CASSLDGQWNQPQHF.

This chain uses TRBV5-1 with TRBJ2-5; 9 nucleotides line up with TRBD1. V shed 4 bases, J shed 4 bases, and the junction held 5 bases outside the gene matches. The CDR3 runs 14 residues. The V gene's germline CDR1 is SGHRS and CDR2 YFSETQ. CDR3 in DNA: TGCGCCAGCAGCATCCGGGACAGGGTAGAGACCCAGTACTTC. Translation: CASSIRDRVETQYF.

This clone was detected only a few times. V gene TRBV27 combines with J gene TRBJ2-3; 7 bases align to TRBD1. After removal of 6 bases from V and 2 bases from J, the junction contained 2 bases not matched to a gene. Looked up from germline, CDR1 is MNHEY and CDR2 is SMNVEV (reference sequence). The CDR3 spans 13 residues. CDR3 sequence (DNA): TGTGCCAGCAGGGACAGGTACACAGATACGCAGTATTTT. Translation gives CASRDRYTDTQYF.

The genes are TRBV7-9 and TRBJ1-5; no definite D call. CDR3 size: 14 residues. The ends were cut back, 5 bases at V and 5 bases at J, with 13 bases in the middle. Germline CDR1 reads SEHNR; CDR2 reads FQNEAQ (reference sequence). The CDR3 reads CASSPSGFDQPQHF. Here the CDR3 DNA reads TGTGCCAGCAGCCCTAGTGGGTTCGATCAGCCCCAGCATTTT.

This clone was seen only once. The rearrangement uses TRBV5-1 and TRBJ2-5, with no clear D. This CDR3 contains 14 residues. The ends were cut back, 3 bases at V and 10 bases at J, with 19 bases in the middle. Germline V CDR1 and CDR2: SGHRS, YFSETQ. The DNA for the CDR3 is TGCGCCAGCAGCTCTCTGGAGCCCCAAGTGAGCCAGTACTTC. It codes for CASSSLEPQVSQYF.

This clone was seen more than once but under ten times. This chain joins TRBV29-1 and TRBJ1-2, with D possibly matching TRBD1 (6 bases). Germline values: CDR1 SQVTM, CDR2 ANQGSEA. The CDR3 is made up of 13 amino acids. V lost 3 bases, J lost 8 bases, and 16 bases lay in between. The CDR3 sequence is CSVDQPGVEGYTF. CDR3 in DNA: TGCAGCGTTGATCAACCAGGGGTGGAGGGCTACACCTTC.

The gene calls are TRBV4-1 and TRBJ2-7; TRBD1 aligns across 9 bases. The CDR3 covers 14 residues. CDR1 and CDR2 from the germline V gene are MGHRA and YSYEKL. The junction had 2 bases not matched to a gene; V was cut back by 2 bases and J by 3 bases. The CDR3 DNA sequence: TGCGCCAGCAGCCAACCGGGACAGGGCTACGAGCAGTACTTC. It is translated as CASSQPGQGYEQYF.

This clone was seen just once. The J gene is TRBJ2-1, the V gene TRBV9; TRBD1 aligns across 8 bases. This CDR3 spans 13 amino acids. J was trimmed by 10 bases and V by 6 bases; bases with no gene match: 9. Germline CDR1 is SGDLS and CDR2 is YYNGEE. For the CDR3, the DNA is TGTGCCAGCACCCAGGGGGCGTGGGGAGAGCAGTTCTTC. Translation: CASTQGAWGEQFF.

The CDR3 reads CASSPPRQENYGYTF. Here the CDR3 DNA reads TGTGCCAGCAGCCCGCCAAGACAGGAGAACTATGGCTACACCTTC. This chain joins TRBV7-8 and TRBJ1-2, with TRBD1 as a possible D gene (6 bases). CDR3 length: 15 amino acids. CDR1 and CDR2 from the germline V gene are SGHVS and FQNEAQ. Deletions cut 5 bases from V and 2 bases from J, with 15 bases between. The full variable domain, rest sourced from reference TRBV7-8 and TRBJ1-2, is GAGVSQSPRYKVAKRGQDVALRCDPISGHVSLFWYQQALGQGPEFLTYFQNEAQLDKSGLPSDRFFAERPEGSVSTLKIQRTQQEDSAVYLCASSPPRQENYGYTFGSGTRLTVV.

This chain connects TRBV5-8 to TRBJ2-1, with 8 bases identical to TRBD1. Germline V CDR1 and CDR2: SGHTS, YDEGEE. V was pared by 3 bases and J by 6 bases, with 8 bases of the junction left unmatched. The CDR3 has 15 residues. The CDR3 region is CASSSNGQGGNEQFF. The CDR3 DNA reads as TGTGCCAGCAGCTCGAATGGACAGGGTGGCAATGAGCAGTTCTTC.